The 26 T cell receptor beta chains below were found in one sample sequenced in a study of blood T cell repertoires in COVID-19. The table came from immunoSEQ multiplex PCR; TCRdb's copy has only in-frame clones and leaves some out. The repertoire holds 150,000 to 200,000 clones, with around 67% as singletons. Material for sequencing was peripheral blood. The origin of the receptors is a woman older than 75 with acute or convalescent COVID-19.

Only a few counts were recorded for this clone. CDR3: CASSTRLAAGETQYF. The CDR3 nucleotides read TGTGCCAGCAGCACCCGACTAGCGGCGGGAGAGACCCAGTACTTC. The V call is TRBV3-1 (or the pseudogene TRBV3-2), the J call TRBJ2-5, with 9 bases identical to TRBD2. Trimming took 5 bases from V and 4 from J; bases not matched to a gene: 8. This CDR3 region has 15 residues. The germline gives CDR1 LGHDT, CDR2 YNNKEL (reference sequence).

The V and J genes are TRBV2 and TRBJ2-5, with 7 bases fitting TRBD1. The J segment lost 2 bases and the V segment lost 6 bases, leaving 9 bases of the junction unmatched. This CDR3 comprises 15 residues. Germline CDR1 is SNHLY and CDR2 is FYNNEI. The CDR3 DNA is TGTGCCAGCAGCCTTGGTGTGGGACAGCAAGAGACCCAGTACTTC. It translates to CASSLGVGQQETQYF.

The rearrangement joins TRBV29-1 to TRBJ1-2; a weak D match, TRBD1 (6 bases). The CDR3 spans 13 residues. Between the trimmed V and J ends, which lost 6 bases and 3 bases, there was a span of 14 bases. Germline loops: CDR1 SQVTM, CDR2 ANQGSEA. The CDR3 DNA follows: TGCAGCGTCCGAACAGGGACGGACTATGGCTACACCTTC. Translating gives CSVRTGTDYGYTF.

CDR3 DNA: TGTGCCAGCAGTTCTACGGGACAGGAAAATGAAAAACTGTTTTTT. This codes for CASSSTGQENEKLFF. V usage is TRBV28 and J usage is TRBJ1-4, with 8 positions matching TRBD1. This CDR3 contains 15 residues. With 4 bases clipped from V and 5 bases from J, the junction kept 6 bases outside the gene matches. CDR1 is MDHEN and CDR2 is SYDVKM in the germline V gene. Together with reference TRBV28 and TRBJ1-4, the CDR3 gives the full variable domain: DVKVTQSSRYLVKRTGEKVFLECVQDMDHENMFWYRQDPGLGLRLIYFSYDVKMKEKGDIPEGYSVSREKKERFSLILESASTNQTSMYLCASSSTGQENEKLFFGSGTQLSVL.

The sample holds a few counts of this clone. Other DNA sequences of this sample code for an identical CDR3. The J gene is TRBJ2-7, the V gene TRBV13, with 8 bases aligning to TRBD1. V lost 6 bases and J lost 7; bases outside the gene matches: 8. The CDR3 has 13 amino acids. The germline V gene encodes CDR1 PRHDT and CDR2 FYEKMQ (reference sequence). The CDR3 sequence: CASSGQGRGEQYF. CDR3 DNA sequence: TGTGCCAGCAGTGGACAGGGACGAGGAGAGCAGTACTTC.

For this clone: This same CDR3 is encoded by further DNA sequences in the sample. The chain is built from TRBV18 and TRBJ1-6, with TRBD1 matching 9 bases. Trimming at V came to 3 bases and at J to 7 bases, leaving 1 base not matched to a gene. The CDR3 spans 14 residues. Germline CDR1 reads KGHSH; CDR2 reads LQKENI. The CDR3 region is CASSPGQGNSPLHF. DNA of the CDR3: TGTGCCAGCTCACCGGGACAGGGAAATTCACCCCTCCACTTT.

This clone was detected only a few times. This sequence joins TRBV7-6 and TRBJ1-4; no reliable D call. Germline CDR1 reads SGHVS; CDR2 reads FNYEAQ. V lost 1 base and J 8 bases, leaving 11 bases between the germline ends. The CDR3 length is 14 residues. The chain's CDR3 is CASSLGGPVEKLFF. CDR3 coding DNA: TGTGCCAGCAGCTTAGGCGGTCCAGTAGAAAAACTGTTTTTT.

The rearrangement joins TRBV6-5 to TRBJ1-2, with 7 positions matching TRBD1. V gave up 2 bases and J gave up 3 bases; unmatched junction bases: 3. Looked up from germline, CDR1 is MNHEY and CDR2 is SVGAGI. The CDR3 has 14 residues. CDR3 region: CASSYGGTDYGYTF. The CDR3 DNA sequence: TGTGCCAGCAGTTACGGAGGGACAGACTATGGCTACACCTTC.

The chain couples TRBV28 to TRBJ1-2, with 9 bases matching TRBD1. In germline, CDR1 is MDHEN, CDR2 SYDVKM. This CDR3 contains 15 residues. The V and J ends lost 5 bases and 0 bases, in that order; junction bases with no gene match: 4. CDR3 in DNA: TGTGCCAGCAGTACACAGGGGGCAACTAACTATGGCTACACCTTC. Translation: CASSTQGATNYGYTF.

As regards this clone: Within the sample, other DNA sequences also encode this same CDR3. The V and J genes are TRBV28 and TRBJ2-3; 10 nucleotides align to TRBD1. With 4 bases clipped from V and 2 bases from J, the junction kept 6 bases outside the gene matches. Germline assignment: CDR1 MDHEN and CDR2 SYDVKM. The CDR3 covers 16 residues. CDR3 DNA sequence: TGTGCCAGCAGTTCGCCCGGGACAGGGGTCACAGATACGCAGTATTTT. Translation gives CASSSPGTGVTDTQYF.

The rearrangement joins TRBV7-9 to TRBJ2-7; TRBD1 matches at 9 bases. CDR3 size: 13 residues. V shed 5 bases, J shed 7 bases, and the junction held 6 bases outside the gene matches. Germline CDR1 is SEHNR and CDR2 is FQNEAQ (reference sequence). In DNA form, the CDR3 reads TGTGCCAGCAGCCTACAGGGGGCGGGGGAGCAGTACTTC. Its protein product is CASSLQGAGEQYF.

The chain recombines TRBV18 with TRBJ1-1, with a tentative D call TRBD1 (6 bases). Germline CDR1 reads KGHSH; CDR2 reads LQKENI. Trimming shortened V by 4 bases and J by 4 bases, and 16 bases separated the two germline ends. CDR3 length equals 15 residues. The CDR3 reads CASSQNRDWTTEAFF. DNA for the CDR3: TGTGCCAGCTCACAGAACAGGGATTGGACCACTGAAGCTTTCTTT.

CDR3 DNA: TGTGCCAGCAGCCAAGGGGATCTAGGGGCGGTCACAGATACGCAGTATTTT. This codes for CASSQGDLGAVTDTQYF. J is TRBJ2-3 and V is TRBV3-1 (or the pseudogene TRBV3-2); tentatively, D is TRBD1 (5 bases). Germline V gene sequence: CDR1 LGHDT, CDR2 YNNKEL (reference sequence). The germline V and J ends were trimmed by 1 base and 2 bases, with 16 bases remaining between them. CDR3 length: 17 residues.

The gene calls are TRBV14 and TRBJ1-5, with a weak D call TRBD1 (6 bases). V was trimmed by 6 bases and J by 6 bases, leaving 18 bases between them. Germline V gene data show CDR1 as SGHDN and CDR2 as FVKESK. The CDR3 is 15 residues long. CDR3 loop: CASRDRPGTCQPQHF. Here the CDR3 DNA reads TGTGCCAGCAGGGATAGGCCAGGGACATGTCAGCCCCAGCATTTT.

This chain links TRBV7-8 with TRBJ2-1; D is perhaps TRBD1 (6 bases). CDR3 length: 12 residues. V was pared by 5 bases and J by 12 bases, with 14 bases between. CDR1 SGHVS and CDR2 FQNEAQ come from the germline V gene. This CDR3 is CASSTNRVGQFF. CDR3 DNA sequence: TGTGCCAGCAGCACCAACAGGGTAGGGCAGTTCTTC.

This rearrangement joins TRBV10-3 to TRBJ1-3; TRBD1 is a possible D gene (6 bases). The CDR3 contains 15 residues. Per germline, CDR1 ENHRY and CDR2 SYGVKD. V was trimmed by 8 bases and J by 0 bases, leaving 14 bases between them. DNA of the CDR3: TGTGCCATCCGAGGTCACAGGGACTCTGGAAACACCATATATTTT. This gives the protein CAIRGHRDSGNTIYF.

The chain recombines TRBV27 with TRBJ1-6; 7 positions match TRBD1. The CDR3 is 15 residues long. Germline V gene lookup returns CDR1 MNHEY and CDR2 SMNVEV (reference sequence). Losses at the gene ends were 3 bases for V and 8 bases for J; bases not matched to a gene: 7. CDR3 amino acids: CASSFLTGIDSPLHF. For the CDR3, the DNA is TGTGCCAGCAGTTTCTTGACAGGGATAGATTCACCCCTCCACTTT.

The genes are TRBV27 and TRBJ2-7, with 10 bases lining up with TRBD1. V lost 11 bases and J lost 2; bases outside the gene matches: 18. Looked up from germline, CDR1 is MNHEY and CDR2 is SMNVEV (reference sequence). The CDR3 contains 17 residues. CDR3 protein: CAEHKVEGTGVTYEQYF. In DNA form, the CDR3 reads TGTGCCGAACATAAAGTGGAAGGGACAGGGGTAACCTACGAGCAGTACTTC.

The chain uses TRBV7-2 and TRBJ2-1, with TRBD2 identical over 10 bases. Germline trimming cut 1 base from V and 3 bases from J; bases unmatched to any gene: 3. CDR3 size: 16 residues. Germline CDR1 and CDR2: SGHTA and FQGNSA. This CDR3 is CASSLGGLALYNEQFF. In DNA, the CDR3 is TGTGCCAGCAGCTTAGGGGGACTAGCGCTCTACAATGAGCAGTTCTTC.

The chain carries TRBV19 and TRBJ2-1; 12 bases agree with TRBD2. After removal of 5 bases from V and 4 bases from J, the junction contained 9 bases not matched to a gene. Germline CDR1 and CDR2: LNHDA and SQIVND (reference sequence). The length of the CDR3 is 17 residues. The CDR3 protein is CASSSNRLAGVYNEQFF. The CDR3 DNA is TGTGCCAGTAGTTCAAATAGACTAGCGGGAGTGTACAATGAGCAGTTCTTC.

This clone was seen only once. The chain joins TRBV19 to TRBJ2-7; TRBD1 aligns across 9 bases. The J segment lost 4 bases and the V segment lost 1 base, leaving 8 bases of the junction unmatched. The CDR3 consists of 16 residues. Per the germline V gene, CDR1 is LNHDA and CDR2 is SQIVND (reference sequence). This chain's CDR3 is CASSIAGQGPGYEQYF. In DNA, the CDR3 is TGTGCCAGTAGTATAGCCGGACAGGGGCCCGGGTACGAGCAGTACTTC.

The chain is built from TRBV19 and TRBJ2-6; the D is unclear. V was cut by 10 bases and J by 0 bases, with 7 bases left in between. This CDR3 contains 13 residues. Germline V gene sequence: CDR1 LNHDA, CDR2 SQIVND (reference sequence). The CDR3 is CATHFSGANVLTF. CDR3 sequence (DNA): TGTGCCACGCACTTCTCTGGGGCCAACGTCCTGACTTTC.

J is TRBJ2-1 and V is TRBV9; 11 bases fit TRBD2. Germline CDR1 reads SGDLS; CDR2 reads YYNGEE. The CDR3 extends over 18 amino acids. Trimming removed 0 bases from V and 6 bases from J; junction bases left unmatched: 11. CDR3 nucleotides: TGTGCCAGCAGCGTAGCTCTTGGTAGCGGGAGGGCCTCCAATGAGCAGTTCTTC. The encoded protein is CASSVALGSGRASNEQFF.

The V gene is TRBV28, the J gene TRBJ1-2; D may be TRBD1 (5 bases). The V end was cut by 3 bases, the J end by 4 bases, with 12 bases between. The V gene's germline CDR1 is MDHEN and CDR2 SYDVKM. The CDR3 has 14 amino acids. The CDR3 spells CASSLGGAPYGYTF. The CDR3, as DNA: TGTGCCAGCAGTTTGGGGGGTGCGCCCTATGGCTACACCTTC.

This rearrangement joins TRBV19 to TRBJ2-1, with 8 bases lining up with TRBD2. With V trimmed by 3 bases and J by 6 bases, 7 bases remained unmatched. Per the germline V gene, CDR1 is LNHDA and CDR2 is SQIVND (reference sequence). This CDR3 contains 15 residues. The CDR3 nucleotides read TGTGCCAGTAGTATGGCTAGCGGGCTGAGCAATGAGCAGTTCTTC. Amino acids: CASSMASGLSNEQFF. Drawing the rest from reference TRBV19 and TRBJ2-1, the complete variable domain is DGGITQSPKYLFRKEGQNVTLSCEQNLNHDAMYWYRQDPGQGLRLIYYSQIVNDFQKGDIAEGYSVSREKKESFPLTVTSAQKNPTAFYLCASSMASGLSNEQFFGPGTRLTVL.

The V gene is TRBV6-1, the J gene TRBJ2-7, with D possibly being TRBD2 (7 bases). Germline assignment: CDR1 MNHNS and CDR2 SASEGT. V shed 3 bases and J shed 6 bases, with 18 bases lying between them. This CDR3 spans 15 amino acids. CDR3 amino acids: CASSDQGRGLGEQYF. CDR3 bases: TGTGCCAGCAGTGACCAGGGGAGGGGGTTGGGCGAGCAGTACTTC.